This TCR beta chain was documented in a study of neurological immune-mediated disorders. The CDR3 loop spans 15 amino acids. Germline CDR1 reads SGHDN; CDR2 reads FVKESK. V shed 4 bases and J shed 0 bases, with 12 bases lying between them. Time point reported: longitudinal time-point 2. Volunteers at a blood bank in Maryland, USA, were the healthy controls. The authors obtained over 170 million TCR-beta sequences from 15-18 subjects per sequencing run. One entry per CDR3 protein, called by TCRdb with MiXCR from the 5' RACE reads. The sample lists under 40,000 distinct CDR3 sequences, around 13% seen once, with approximately 2.2% in the top ten. Remarks on this clonotype: Since the CDR3 does not end with the conserved phenylalanine or tryptophan, this likely comes from a read error.

This receptor was obtained from a woman aged 40 to 50 in good health. The source material was PBMCs. V gene TRBV14 combines with J gene TRBJ1-1; a weak D match, TRBD1 (6 bases). CDR3 in amino acids: CASSPRTVMNTEAFL. In DNA form, the CDR3 reads TGTGCCAGCAGCCCCCGGACAGTAATGAACACTGAAGCTTTCTTA.